This is a list of T cell receptor beta chains from one sample in a study of T cell responses to AZD1222 COVID-19 vaccine. Repertoires were generated with immunoSEQ multiplex PCR, while TCRdb's copy carries only in-frame clones and drops some. The sample contains 86,000 or so clones, under 95% of which appear only once. The sequenced sample was peripheral blood, obtained 28 days after the second AZD1222 dose. Source of these receptors: an adult who received the AZD1222 COVID-19 vaccine. Each CDR3 is given with its conserved first and last residue. The D gene is left open where the match is weak. Size is omitted from some rows. Given values are once, few, many or a class for expanded clones.

size: NA
D: TRBD2
V: TRBV18
J: TRBJ2-7
CDR3: CASSPGGGQEQYF
DNA: TGTGCCAGCTCACCCGGGGGGGGGCAAGAGCAGTACTTC

size: NA
D: NA
V: TRBV29-1
J: TRBJ2-3
CDR3: CSVEGGAGMDTQYF
DNA: TGCAGCGTTGAGGGGGGGGCAGGAATGGATACGCAGTATTTT

size: NA
D: NA
V: TRBV4-2
J: TRBJ1-3
CDR3: CASSQRPSSGNTIYF
DNA: TGTGCCAGCAGCCAACGACCCAGCTCTGGAAACACCATATATTTT

size: NA
D: TRBD1
V: TRBV5-1
J: TRBJ2-5
CDR3: CASSLGTGTSQETQYF
DNA: TGCGCCAGCAGCTTGGGGACAGGGACAAGTCAAGAGACCCAGTACTTC

size: NA
D: NA
V: TRBV5-5
J: TRBJ1-6
CDR3: CASSPRGRDSPLHF
DNA: TGTGCCAGCAGCCCCAGGGGTCGGGATTCACCCCTCCACTTT

size: NA
D: TRBD1
V: TRBV5-4
J: TRBJ2-2
CDR3: CATGQGNTGELFF
DNA: TGTGCCACCGGACAGGGGAACACCGGGGAGCTGTTTTTT

size: NA
D: TRBD2
V: TRBV11-2
J: TRBJ2-7
CDR3: CASRTAGTSEQYF
DNA: TGTGCCAGCAGAACAGCGGGGACTAGCGAGCAGTACTTC

size: NA
D: TRBD1
V: TRBV28
J: TRBJ1-4
CDR3: CASSFQGVEEKLFF
DNA: TGTGCCAGCAGTTTTCAGGGGGTGGAGGAAAAACTGTTTTTT

size: once
D: NA
V: TRBV29-1
J: TRBJ1-1
CDR3: CSVATDTEAFF
DNA: TGCAGCGTTGCTACTGACACTGAAGCTTTCTTT

size: NA
D: NA
V: TRBV2
J: TRBJ2-7
CDR3: CASSVDSGSYEQYF
DNA: TGTGCCAGCAGTGTAGACAGCGGTTCCTACGAGCAGTACTTC

size: NA
D: TRBD2
V: TRBV6-1
J: TRBJ2-3
CDR3: CASSERISGRTDTQYF
DNA: TGTGCCAGCAGTGAGAGGATTAGCGGGAGAACAGATACGCAGTATTTT

size: NA
D: TRBD1
V: TRBV5-1
J: TRBJ1-2
CDR3: CASSLGGQEGYGYTF
DNA: TGCGCCAGCAGCTTGGGAGGACAGGAAGGCTATGGCTACACCTTC

size: NA
D: NA
V: TRBV2
J: TRBJ1-3
CDR3: CASSDKSSGNTIYF
DNA: TGTGCCAGCAGTGACAAGAGCTCTGGAAACACCATATATTTT

size: NA
D: TRBD1
V: TRBV4-2
J: TRBJ1-2
CDR3: CASSQDTGGRGYTF
DNA: TGTGCCAGCAGCCAAGATACAGGGGGACGCGGCTACACCTTC

size: NA
D: TRBD1
V: TRBV5-1
J: TRBJ2-2
CDR3: CASSLEGGPGELFF
DNA: TGCGCCAGCAGCTTGGAAGGGGGCCCCGGGGAGCTGTTTTTT

size: NA
D: NA
V: TRBV11-2
J: TRBJ1-5
CDR3: CASREGISGNQPQHF
DNA: TGTGCCAGCAGGGAGGGGATTTCGGGCAATCAGCCCCAGCATTTT

size: NA
D: NA
V: TRBV18
J: TRBJ1-5
CDR3: CASSPGLGAGNQPQHF
DNA: TGTGCCAGCTCACCAGGTTTGGGGGCTGGCAATCAGCCCCAGCATTTT

size: NA
D: NA
V: TRBV2
J: TRBJ1-5
CDR3: CASTGPTDNQPQHF
DNA: TGTGCCAGCACCGGACCGACCGACAATCAGCCCCAGCATTTT

size: NA
D: NA
V: TRBV9
J: TRBJ2-2
CDR3: CASSAEGGELFF
DNA: TGTGCCAGCAGCGCCGAAGGGGGGGAGCTGTTTTTT

size: NA
D: TRBD1
V: TRBV24-1
J: TRBJ1-4
CDR3: CATSDRTGPNEKLFF
DNA: TGTGCCACCAGTGATCGGACAGGCCCGAATGAAAAACTGTTTTTT

size: NA
D: NA
V: TRBV7-9
J: TRBJ1-2
CDR3: CASRGPANYGYTF
DNA: TGTGCCAGCCGGGGTCCGGCTAACTATGGCTACACCTTC

size: NA
D: NA
V: TRBV28
J: TRBJ2-7
CDR3: CASRGPWDEQYF
DNA: TGTGCCAGCAGGGGCCCGTGGGACGAGCAGTACTTC

size: NA
D: TRBD2
V: TRBV3-1/TRBV3-2
J: TRBJ2-7
CDR3: CASSPGLAASYYEQYF
DNA: TGTGCCAGCAGCCCCGGACTAGCGGCGAGCTACTACGAGCAGTACTTC

size: NA
D: NA
V: TRBV6-5
J: TRBJ2-7
CDR3: CASSYSGTGFYEQYF
DNA: TGTGCCAGCAGTTACTCGGGGACGGGATTCTACGAGCAGTACTTC

size: NA
D: NA
V: TRBV9
J: TRBJ1-3
CDR3: CASSVLPGVSGNTIYF
DNA: TGTGCCAGCAGCGTATTGCCGGGAGTCTCTGGAAACACCATATATTTT

size: NA
D: TRBD2
V: TRBV6-5
J: TRBJ2-7
CDR3: CASRTSGRNEQYF
DNA: TGTGCCAGCAGAACTAGCGGGAGGAACGAGCAGTACTTC

size: NA
D: NA
V: TRBV28
J: TRBJ1-4
CDR3: CASSFLQGGNEKLFF
DNA: TGTGCCAGCAGTTTTTTACAGGGTGGTAATGAAAAACTGTTTTTT

size: NA
D: TRBD1
V: TRBV5-1
J: TRBJ1-5
CDR3: CASSSGQPNQPQHF
DNA: TGCGCCAGCAGCTCGGGACAGCCTAATCAGCCCCAGCATTTT

size: NA
D: TRBD1
V: TRBV5-1
J: TRBJ1-3
CDR3: CASSYLPGQGNTIYF
DNA: TGCGCCAGCAGCTACCTACCGGGACAGGGAAACACCATATATTTT

size: NA
D: TRBD1
V: TRBV9
J: TRBJ1-2
CDR3: CASTKGGGTELNYGYTF
DNA: TGTGCCAGCACCAAGGGGGGTGGGACAGAACTCAACTATGGCTACACCTTC

size: NA
D: TRBD1
V: TRBV2
J: TRBJ2-5
CDR3: CASRDRGETQYF
DNA: TGTGCCAGCAGGGACAGGGGTGAGACCCAGTACTTC

size: few
D: NA
V: TRBV6-5
J: TRBJ1-1
CDR3: CASFEGGTTEAFF
DNA: TGTGCCAGCTTTGAGGGAGGGACCACTGAAGCTTTCTTT

size: NA
D: TRBD2
V: TRBV2
J: TRBJ2-2
CDR3: CASTGLAPNTGELFF
DNA: TGTGCCAGCACCGGACTAGCGCCGAACACCGGGGAGCTGTTTTTT

size: NA
D: NA
V: TRBV9
J: TRBJ2-3
CDR3: CASSPQNTDTQYF
DNA: TGTGCCAGCAGCCCCCAAAACACAGATACGCAGTATTTT

size: NA
D: NA
V: TRBV11-2
J: TRBJ1-2
CDR3: CASSLGRSYGYTF
DNA: TGTGCCAGCAGCTTAGGGCGGTCCTATGGCTACACCTTC

size: NA
D: NA
V: TRBV5-6
J: TRBJ1-2
CDR3: CASRETSSGYTF
DNA: TGTGCCAGCAGAGAGACCTCTTCTGGCTACACCTTC

size: NA
D: TRBD1
V: TRBV7-9
J: TRBJ1-1
CDR3: CASSSTGMNTEAFF
DNA: TGTGCCAGCAGCTCGACAGGGATGAACACTGAAGCTTTCTTT

size: NA
D: TRBD1
V: TRBV5-1
J: TRBJ1-1
CDR3: CASSLGPGGNTEAFF
DNA: TGCGCCAGCAGCTTGGGTCCAGGGGGCAACACTGAAGCTTTCTTT

size: NA
D: NA
V: TRBV5-1
J: TRBJ2-1
CDR3: CASSFTSSYNEQFF
DNA: TGCGCCAGCAGCTTTACCAGCTCCTACAATGAGCAGTTCTTC

size: NA
D: NA
V: TRBV10-1
J: TRBJ2-7
CDR3: CASSDLGPQYF
DNA: TGCGCCAGCAGTGATTTGGGACCGCAGTACTTC

size: once
D: NA
V: TRBV5-1
J: TRBJ2-2
CDR3: CASSLAVGTNTGELFF
DNA: TGCGCCAGCAGCTTGGCCGTGGGGACTAACACCGGGGAGCTGTTTTTT

size: NA
D: TRBD2
V: TRBV9
J: TRBJ2-1
CDR3: CASSVASGRPHEQFF
DNA: TGTGCCAGCAGCGTAGCTAGCGGGAGGCCCCATGAGCAGTTCTTC

size: NA
D: TRBD1
V: TRBV6-1
J: TRBJ1-1
CDR3: CASSEKGTVTEAFF
DNA: TGTGCCAGCAGTGAAAAGGGGACAGTCACTGAAGCTTTCTTT

size: NA
D: NA
V: TRBV7-6
J: TRBJ2-2
CDR3: CASSLVATSTGELFF
DNA: TGTGCCAGCAGCCTGGTGGCCACATCCACCGGGGAGCTGTTTTTT

size: NA
D: NA
V: TRBV7-5
J: TRBJ2-5
CDR3: CARSPRARAQETQYF
DNA: TGTGCCAGAAGCCCCCGTGCTAGGGCTCAAGAGACCCAGTACTTC

size: NA
D: TRBD1
V: TRBV3-1/TRBV3-2
J: TRBJ1-2
CDR3: CASSLGQNYGYTF
DNA: TGTGCCAGCAGCCTGGGACAGAACTATGGCTACACCTTC

size: NA
D: TRBD2
V: TRBV11-2
J: TRBJ2-5
CDR3: CASSLAMVSGFQETQYF
DNA: TGTGCCAGCAGCCTCGCTATGGTTAGCGGGTTTCAAGAGACCCAGTACTTC

size: NA
D: TRBD1
V: TRBV4-2
J: TRBJ1-1
CDR3: CASSQGRGQSRSTEAFF
DNA: TGTGCCAGCAGCCAAGGGAGGGGACAGAGCAGAAGCACTGAAGCTTTCTTT

size: NA
D: TRBD1
V: TRBV19
J: TRBJ1-2
CDR3: CASRGDRAGGYTF
DNA: TGTGCCAGCAGGGGCGACAGGGCTGGTGGCTACACCTTC

size: NA
D: TRBD1
V: TRBV19
J: TRBJ1-4
CDR3: CASRPDRGEKLFF
DNA: TGTGCCAGTAGGCCCGACAGGGGTGAAAAACTGTTTTTT

size: NA
D: TRBD1
V: TRBV19
J: TRBJ2-2
CDR3: CASTGDRVNTGELFF
DNA: TGTGCCAGTACCGGGGACAGGGTGAACACCGGGGAGCTGTTTTTT

size: NA
D: NA
V: TRBV9
J: TRBJ1-5
CDR3: CASSVSGFSNQPQHF
DNA: TGTGCCAGCAGCGTATCGGGTTTTAGCAATCAGCCCCAGCATTTT

size: NA
D: NA
V: TRBV28
J: TRBJ1-5
CDR3: CASSTLQELNQPQHF
DNA: TGTGCCAGCAGTACTCTACAGGAGCTCAATCAGCCCCAGCATTTT